The 19 T cell receptor beta chains listed next were all sequenced from one sample in a study of immune evolution from preneoplasia to lung adenocarcinoma. Profiling relied on immunoSEQ multiplex PCR, and the TCRdb table lists in-frame clones only, not all of them. Of several thousand clones listed, roughly 73% were seen once; the top ten hold 6% to 9.5%. The sequenced sample consisted of FFPE adjacent normal lung tissue. The receptors come from a person aged 55-80 years with lung adenocarcinoma.

The CDR3 DNA follows: TGTGCCAGCAGCTGGGGACTAGCGGGGAACACCGGGGAGCTGTTTTTT. Translating it yields CASSWGLAGNTGELFF. V is TRBV7-2 and J is TRBJ2-2, with TRBD2 matching over 12 bases. J lost 1 base, V lost 4 bases, and 1 base had no gene match. This CDR3 is built from 16 residues. The germline gives CDR1 SGHTA, CDR2 FQGNSA.

This rearrangement joins TRBV7-9 to TRBJ1-1; D possibly corresponds to TRBD1 (6 bases). The germline CDR1 and CDR2 sequences are SEHNR and FQNEAQ (reference sequence). The CDR3 loop spans 15 amino acids. V lost 5 bases to trimming and J lost 2 bases, with 15 bases between them. The CDR3 loop is CASSGRGQINTEAFF. CDR3 nucleotide sequence: TGTGCCAGCAGCGGGAGGGGACAAATAAACACTGAAGCTTTCTTT.

This clone has only a few counts. This chain links TRBV7-8 with TRBJ2-5; 7 bases map to TRBD1. The V gene's germline CDR1 is SGHVS and CDR2 FQNEAQ. Trimming at V came to 5 bases and at J to 1 base, leaving 4 bases not matched to a gene. The CDR3 is 14 amino acids. This chain's CDR3 is CASSERTGQETQYF. The CDR3 region has the DNA TGTGCCAGCAGCGAACGGACAGGCCAAGAGACCCAGTACTTC.

The chain links TRBV30 to TRBJ2-2; 10 bases map to TRBD2. The CDR3 sequence is 15 residues long. The ends lost 5 bases at V and 4 bases at J; junction bases unmatched: 7. Germline loops: CDR1 GTSNPN, CDR2 SVGIG (reference sequence). In DNA form, the CDR3 reads TGTGCCTGGGACCTAGCGGGAGTTAGCACCGGGGAGCTGTTTTTT. Encoded protein: CAWDLAGVSTGELFF. Variable domain in full (rest from reference TRBV30 and TRBJ2-2): SQTIHQWPATLVQPVGSPLSLECTVEGTSNPNLYWYRQAAGRGLQLLFYSVGIGQISSEVPQNLSASRPQDRQFILSSKKLLLSDSGFYLCAWDLAGVSTGELFFGEGSRLTVL.

The V call is TRBV7-9, the J call TRBJ1-1; D gene uncertain. This CDR3 contains 13 residues. V lost 3 bases, J lost 1 base, and 6 bases lay in between. CDR1 and CDR2 from the germline V gene are SEHNR and FQNEAQ (reference sequence). The CDR3 nucleotides read TGTGCCAGCAGCTTGAGCTCGAACACTGAAGCTTTCTTT. Translating gives CASSLSSNTEAFF.

The chain links TRBV6-5 to TRBJ1-1, with a tentative D call TRBD1 (6 bases). V was shortened by 4 bases and J by 1 base, with 7 bases between the two germline ends. The germline gives CDR1 MNHEY, CDR2 SVGAGI. The CDR3 spans 13 residues. In nucleotides, the CDR3 is TGTGCCAGCAGTTTACAGGGGAACACTGAAGCTTTCTTT. Translated, it gives CASSLQGNTEAFF.

The rearrangement joins TRBV7-8 to TRBJ2-7, with TRBD1 matching 9 bases. Germline V CDR1 and CDR2: SGHVS, FQNEAQ. The CDR3 is made up of 15 amino acids. V was pared by 5 bases and J by 7 bases, with 12 bases of the junction left unmatched. The CDR3 loop is CASSQTSQGAMEQYF. CDR3 DNA sequence: TGTGCCAGCAGCCAAACATCACAGGGGGCAATGGAGCAGTACTTC.

The rearrangement links TRBV2 to TRBJ2-1, with D unresolved. Trimming left V 7 bases short and J 10 bases short, with 14 bases between. The CDR3 is 12 residues long. CDR1 and CDR2 from the germline V gene are SNHLY and FYNNEI. This CDR3 is CASKPDPLEQFF. Written as DNA, the CDR3 is TGTGCCAGCAAGCCCGACCCTCTGGAGCAGTTCTTC.

V and J are TRBV10-3 and TRBJ1-2, with 8 bases matching TRBD1. The length of the CDR3 is 13 residues. With V trimmed by 7 bases and J by 4 bases, 5 bases remained unmatched. Germline V CDR1 and CDR2: ENHRY, SYGVKD. The CDR3 nucleotides read TGTGCCATCACGGACAGGGACGCCTATGGCTACACCTTC. This sequence encodes CAITDRDAYGYTF.

J is TRBJ1-2 and V is TRBV6-5; a possible D gene is TRBD1 (5 bases). CDR3 length equals 15 residues. CDR1 and CDR2 from the germline V gene are MNHEY and SVGAGI. V shed 0 bases and J shed 2 bases, with 10 bases lying between them. The CDR3 region has the DNA TGTGCCAGCAGTTACTCGACGGGGCTCAACTATGGCTACACCTTC. Encoded protein: CASSYSTGLNYGYTF.

The rearrangement joins TRBV29-1 to TRBJ1-1; TRBD1 is a possible D gene (6 bases). V lost 4 bases to trimming and J lost 1 base, with 7 bases between them. Germline V gives CDR1 SQVTM, CDR2 ANQGSEA. This CDR3 is built from 12 residues. The CDR3 here is CSVVRGNTEAFF. The CDR3 nucleotides are TGCAGCGTTGTCAGGGGGAACACTGAAGCTTTCTTT.

The V call is TRBV5-1, the J call TRBJ1-1; the D gene is possibly TRBD1 (5 bases). Trimming took 5 bases from V and 8 from J, leaving 13 bases between them. The CDR3 is 12 residues long. Per germline, CDR1 SGHRS and CDR2 YFSETQ. The chain's CDR3 is CASSFGADEAFF. Here the CDR3 DNA reads TGCGCCAGCAGTTTTGGGGCGGACGAAGCTTTCTTT. Variable domain in full (rest from reference TRBV5-1 and TRBJ1-1): KAGVTQTPRYLIKTRGQQVTLSCSPISGHRSVSWYQQTPGQGLQFLFEYFSETQRNKGNFPGRFSGRQFSNSRSEMNVSTLELGDSALYLCASSFGADEAFFGQGTRLTVV.

The chain recombines TRBV7-9 with TRBJ1-2; D is perhaps TRBD1 (6 bases). Germline CDR1 and CDR2: SEHNR and FQNEAQ (reference sequence). V shed 0 bases and J shed 6 bases, with 11 bases lying between them. This CDR3 has 14 residues. CDR3 amino acids: CASSLAGGFHGYTF. The CDR3 DNA is TGTGCCAGCAGCTTAGCAGGGGGATTCCATGGCTACACCTTC.

The V and J genes are TRBV2 and TRBJ1-2; D is unclear. Germline values: CDR1 SNHLY, CDR2 FYNNEI. V shed 4 bases and J shed 1 base, with 10 bases lying between them. The CDR3 has 14 residues. The CDR3 here is CASSGEPINYGYTF. The CDR3, as DNA: TGTGCCAGCAGTGGGGAGCCTATTAACTATGGCTACACCTTC.

The chain joins TRBV5-1 to TRBJ1-2; D is unclear. V was clipped by 3 bases and J by 4 bases, with 16 bases between them. The CDR3 consists of 15 residues. Germline CDR1 SGHRS, CDR2 YFSETQ. This chain's CDR3 is CASSSQDGGLYGYTF. The CDR3 coding sequence is TGCGCCAGCAGCTCTCAGGACGGAGGACTCTATGGCTACACCTTC.

The genes are TRBV29-1 and TRBJ1-2; D ambiguous. From germline, CDR1 is SQVTM and CDR2 ANQGSEA. Trimming took 2 bases from V and 1 from J, leaving 8 bases between them. This CDR3 has 13 residues. CDR3 nucleotide sequence: TGCAGCGTTGAAACATACCTTAACTATGGCTACACCTTC. It encodes CSVETYLNYGYTF.

By proportion, this clone is medium-sized. The gene calls are TRBV29-1 and TRBJ2-7; D remains unclear. Trimming pared 5 bases from V and 6 bases from J, leaving 8 bases between. The CDR3 has 10 amino acids. Germline loops: CDR1 SQVTM, CDR2 ANQGSEA. In DNA, the CDR3 is TGCAGCGTTAGGGCCGCCGAGCAGTACTTC. Encoded protein: CSVRAAEQYF.

The chain links TRBV5-1 to TRBJ1-1; a possible D gene is TRBD1 (6 bases). This CDR3 is 14 amino acids long. Germline V gene lookup returns CDR1 SGHRS and CDR2 YFSETQ. The V and J ends lost 4 bases and 7 bases respectively, with 17 bases between them. CDR3 in amino acids: CASSLAGTPLEAFF. The CDR3 DNA sequence: TGCGCCAGCAGCCTTGCCGGGACACCTCTTGAAGCTTTCTTT.

V is TRBV2 and J is TRBJ2-2; TRBD2 aligns across 11 bases. Germline V lookup: CDR1 SNHLY, CDR2 FYNNEI. The CDR3 is 15 residues long. With V trimmed by 4 bases and J by 6 bases, 4 bases remained unmatched. The CDR3 sequence is CASSALAGAAGELFF. The CDR3 DNA reads as TGTGCCAGCAGTGCACTAGCGGGAGCGGCCGGGGAGCTGTTTTTT.